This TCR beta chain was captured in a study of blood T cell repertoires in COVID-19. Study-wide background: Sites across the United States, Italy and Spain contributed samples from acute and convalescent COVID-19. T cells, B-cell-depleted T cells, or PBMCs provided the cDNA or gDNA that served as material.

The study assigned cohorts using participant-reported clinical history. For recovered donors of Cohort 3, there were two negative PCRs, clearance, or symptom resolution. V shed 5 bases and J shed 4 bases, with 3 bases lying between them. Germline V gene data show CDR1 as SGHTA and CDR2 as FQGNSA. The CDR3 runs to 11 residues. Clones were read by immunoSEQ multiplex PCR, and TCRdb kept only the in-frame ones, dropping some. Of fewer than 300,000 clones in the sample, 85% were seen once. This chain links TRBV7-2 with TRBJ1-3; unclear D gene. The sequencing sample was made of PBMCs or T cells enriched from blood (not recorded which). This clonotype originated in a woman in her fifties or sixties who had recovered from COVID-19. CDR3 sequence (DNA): TGTGCCAGCAGCCCGGGAAACACCATATATTTT. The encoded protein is CASSPGNTIYF.